This T cell receptor beta chain was recorded in a study of T cell changes during pregnancy in multiple sclerosis. The assay was immunoSEQ multiplex PCR, and TCRdb's table has in-frame clones only and misses some. The profile covers tens of thousands of clones, with approximately 91% appearing a single time and 0.6% to 0.9% taken by the ten largest. This receptor was identified in a female donor with multiple sclerosis, enrolled in a pregnancy study. Sequences were derived from CD4+ T cells from peripheral blood mononuclear cells, sampled in the first trimester of pregnancy.

This chain's CDR3 is CATTPGQGARNQPQHF. CDR3 nucleotide sequence: TGTGCCACCACACCGGGACAGGGGGCAAGGAATCAGCCCCAGCATTTT. The chain has TRBV19 and TRBJ1-5; 12 bases fit TRBD1. J lost 4 bases, V lost 10 bases, and 11 bases had no gene match. From germline, CDR1 is LNHDA and CDR2 SQIVND (reference sequence). The CDR3 is 16 amino acids. Full variable domain (missing parts from reference TRBV19 and TRBJ1-5): DGGITQSPKYLFRKEGQNVTLSCEQNLNHDAMYWYRQDPGQGLRLIYYSQIVNDFQKGDIAEGYSVSREKKESFPLTVTSAQKNPTAFYLCATTPGQGARNQPQHFGDGTRLSIL.